The present T cell receptor (beta chain) was sequenced within a study of cytomegalovirus exposure and HLA in healthy donors. The study, taken as a whole, reports: Analyzed later, association rates of TCRs varied across HLA loci, with DRB1 most and HLA-C fewest. Analysis performed later showed TCR beta chains linked to HLA being more clonally expanded than equally common others. A list of 150 to 200 TCR beta chains associated with cytomegalovirus was given.

The CDR3 has 17 amino acids. Germline-derived CDR1 and CDR2 are LGHNA and YSLEER. V shed 0 bases and J shed 0 bases, with 12 bases lying between them. The PCR used 60 Vbeta and 13 Jbeta primers. Profiled with immunoSEQ multiplex PCR; TCRdb holds only in-frame clones, not every one. Found here are some 160,000 clones, roughly 76% of them singletons; the top ten hold 2% to 2.5%. This clone showed up just once. What it binds is unknown. The sequence came from a male donor in good health and CMV-seronegative. Sequences were obtained from PBMCs. This chain links TRBV4-3 with TRBJ2-4, with D tentatively TRBD2 (5 bases). In DNA, the CDR3 is TGCGCCAGCAGCCAAGATCGGCGGGCGGTAGCCAAAAACATTCAGTACTTC. Translated: CASSQDRRAVAKNIQYF.